Shown below are 30 T cell receptor beta chains from a single sample sequenced in a study of CXCR3-negative and CXCR3-positive naive CD8 T cells. Each TRB cDNA library was prepared by 5' RACE (with UMI labels). With the 5' RACE reads reprocessed, TCRdb shows one record per CDR3 protein and no DNA. This repertoire comprises 50,000 to 65,000 distinct CDR3 sequences; its ten largest clones make up approximately 1.6%. The sequenced sample consisted of naive CXCR3- CD8+ T cells from blood. Described subset: CD45RO-CCR7+CD27+CD95- naive CD8+ T cells lacking CXCR3 (TNR3-). Receptors were obtained from a human donor in good health. Some clones in this sample may be carry-over from other donors' samples.

J is TRBJ2-1 and V is TRBV11-2; lacking DNA, the TRBD2 call made by TCRdb goes unchecked. The CDR3 is made up of 17 amino acids. The germline gives CDR1 SGHAT, CDR2 FQNNGV. CDR3 sequence: CASSSREAGRAGKRQFF. Combining the CDR3 with reference TRBV11-2 and TRBJ2-1 gives the whole variable domain EAGVAQSPRYKIIEKRQSVAFWCNPISGHATLYWYQQILGQGPKLLIQFQNNGVVDDSQLPKDRFSAERLKGVDSTLKIQPAKLEDSAVYLCASSSREAGRAGKRQFFGPGTRLTVL.

V is TRBV28 and J is TRBJ2-7; the D call from TCRdb, TRBD1, cannot be confirmed without DNA. The CDR3 consists of 15 residues. CDR1 MDHEN and CDR2 SYDVKM come from the germline V gene. The CDR3 here is CASSTPGSIGYEQYF.

The rearrangement uses TRBV29-1 and TRBJ2-3. The CDR3 loop spans 11 amino acids. Per germline, CDR1 SQVTM and CDR2 ANQGSEA. Here the CDR3 reads CSAEGTDTQYF.

This chain connects TRBV7-3 to TRBJ2-1; there is no DNA to check the TCRdb D call of TRBD1. This CDR3 contains 16 residues. The germline V gene has CDR1 SGHTA and CDR2 FQGTGA. The CDR3 loop reads CASSFGLGGLNNEQFF.

The chain recombines TRBV5-5 with TRBJ2-1; TCRdb indicates TRBD1, and absent DNA this call remains unverified. The germline V gene encodes CDR1 SGHKS and CDR2 YYEKEE (reference sequence). CDR3 length equals 15 residues. This CDR3 is CASSLGTGKYNEQFF.

The genes are TRBV30 and TRBJ2-7; TCRdb returns TRBD1, unconfirmable since there is no DNA. The germline gives CDR1 GTSNPN, CDR2 SVGIG (reference sequence). This CDR3 has 13 residues. This CDR3 reads CAWRGQGAYEQYF.

Judged by frequency, this clonotype is medium-sized. The chain couples TRBV5-1 to TRBJ2-7; TCRdb calls TRBD2, which cannot be checked without DNA. CDR1 SGHRS and CDR2 YFSETQ come from the germline V gene. This CDR3 spans 14 amino acids. CDR3 residues: CASSLGLYLSEQYF.

The rearrangement joins TRBV7-6 to TRBJ1-1. From germline, CDR1 is SGHVS and CDR2 FNYEAQ. This CDR3 spans 15 amino acids. This CDR3 reads CASSLSEAGNTEAFF.

The chain has TRBV2 and TRBJ1-1; TCRdb's assignment of TRBD1 cannot be checked, as there is no DNA. The CDR3 has 11 amino acids. Germline V gene data show CDR1 as SNHLY and CDR2 as FYNNEI. Here the CDR3 reads CASITGGEAFF.

V is TRBV11-2 and J is TRBJ2-3; the TCRdb D gene call, TRBD1, has no DNA to confirm it. The germline CDR1 and CDR2 sequences are SGHAT and FQNNGV. The CDR3 extends over 17 amino acids. CDR3 amino acids: CASSWPRVGEVTDTQYF.

The chain joins TRBV4-1 to TRBJ1-3; the D call of TRBD1 rests on TCRdb alone, since no DNA is present to check it. The CDR3 length is 16 residues. Germline V gene lookup returns CDR1 MGHRA and CDR2 YSYEKL. The CDR3 loop is CASSHPGTGVRNTIYF.

CDR3 loop: CASEWAAYEQYF. The V gene is TRBV13, the J gene TRBJ2-7. Looked up from germline, CDR1 is PRHDT and CDR2 is FYEKMQ (reference sequence). The CDR3 is 12 residues long.

V gene TRBV6-5 combines with J gene TRBJ2-1. Germline CDR1 MNHEY, CDR2 SVGAGI. There are 12 residues in the CDR3. CDR3 sequence: CASSYLGNEQFF.

J is TRBJ2-7 and V is TRBV2; TCRdb lists TRBD1, though no DNA is available to test this call. CDR3 size: 15 residues. Germline CDR1 reads SNHLY; CDR2 reads FYNNEI. CDR3 in amino acids: CASSELGQRYYEQYF.

The rearrangement joins TRBV27 to TRBJ2-5; TCRdb's D call, TRBD2, is unchecked because there is no DNA. CDR1 is MNHEY and CDR2 is SMNVEV in the germline V gene (reference sequence). The CDR3 is 15 amino acids. The CDR3 protein is CASSLLAGVTETQYF.

The chain employs TRBV12-3 or TRBV12-4 and TRBJ2-1; TCRdb's D gene call, TRBD1, goes unchecked for lack of DNA. The CDR3 is 15 residues long. The CDR3 region is CASSYPGTDFDEQFF.

The chain is built from TRBV7-9 and TRBJ2-1; TCRdb's D call, TRBD2, is unchecked because there is no DNA. There are 14 residues in the CDR3. Looked up from germline, CDR1 is SEHNR and CDR2 is FQNEAQ (reference sequence). The CDR3 reads CASRRAGEIYEQFF.

The chain couples TRBV20-1 to TRBJ2-7; the D call of TRBD1 rests on TCRdb alone, since no DNA is present to check it. The germline V gene has CDR1 DFQATT and CDR2 SNEGSKA (reference sequence). This CDR3 comprises 15 residues. This CDR3 is CSASDPGKTYYEQYF.

The chain joins TRBV27 to TRBJ2-2; the TRBD2 assignment by TCRdb is unverifiable without DNA. The CDR3 has 14 amino acids. CDR1 is MNHEY, CDR2 SMNVEV, per germline (reference sequence). CDR3 protein: CASSLGRYTGELFF.

V gene TRBV20-1 combines with J gene TRBJ2-7; the TCRdb call, TRBD1, lacks DNA for checking. The CDR3 length is 13 residues. Germline CDR1 reads DFQATT; CDR2 reads SNEGSKA (reference sequence). CDR3 residues: CSAAGKSSYEQYF.

The chain carries TRBV27 and TRBJ2-2. CDR1 is MNHEY and CDR2 is SMNVEV in the germline V gene (reference sequence). The CDR3 totals 13 residues. CDR3 loop: CASSLSGNGELFF.

The chain carries TRBV23-1 and TRBJ2-1; TCRdb's D call, TRBD1, is unchecked because there is no DNA. TRBV23-1 is an open reading frame, and its role is uncertain. CDR3 length: 17 residues. The CDR3 is CASRTYGTGGAHNEQFF.

The chain is built from TRBV29-1 and TRBJ1-1. The CDR3 has 11 amino acids. CDR1 SQVTM and CDR2 ANQGSEA come from the germline V gene. This CDR3 reads CSVEDNTEAFF.

This chain uses TRBV5-1 with TRBJ2-3; without DNA, the TCRdb call of TRBD1 cannot be checked. The germline V gene encodes CDR1 SGHRS and CDR2 YFSETQ. The CDR3 is made up of 14 amino acids. CDR3 protein: CASSSTTGTDTQYF.

The gene calls are TRBV6-2 or TRBV6-3 and TRBJ2-7. Germline CDR1 MNHEY, CDR2 SVGEGT. The CDR3 extends over 13 amino acids. The CDR3 reads CASSYGRAYEQYF.

The V and J genes are TRBV3-1 and TRBJ1-2. The CDR3 totals 14 residues. Per the germline V gene, CDR1 is LGHDT and CDR2 is YNNKEL (reference sequence). The CDR3 spells CASSQADTSRGYTF.

The J gene is TRBJ2-5, the V gene TRBV28; TCRdb names TRBD2, which stays unverified in the absence of DNA. This CDR3 spans 18 amino acids. The germline CDR1 and CDR2 sequences are MDHEN and SYDVKM. The CDR3 protein is CASLSESGTSGGKETQYF. Full variable domain (outside the CDR3, taken from reference TRBV28 and TRBJ2-5): DVKVTQSSRYLVKRTGEKVFLECVQDMDHENMFWYRQDPGLGLRLIYFSYDVKMKEKGDIPEGYSVSREKKERFSLILESASTNQTSMYLCASLSESGTSGGKETQYFGPGTRLLVL.

The chain uses TRBV25-1 and TRBJ1-1. CDR1 and CDR2 (germline): MGHDK, SYGVNS. The CDR3 has 13 amino acids. This CDR3 is CASSETGAREAFF.

The V and J genes are TRBV13 and TRBJ1-1; TCRdb calls TRBD1, which cannot be checked without DNA. The CDR3 contains 15 residues. Germline CDR1 reads PRHDT; CDR2 reads FYEKMQ (reference sequence). The CDR3 reads CASSSGETRWGEAFF.

The rearrangement links TRBV7-9 to TRBJ2-4; no DNA is available, so the TRBD1 call from TCRdb remains unchecked. The CDR3 runs 19 residues. Germline CDR1 SEHNR, CDR2 FQNEAQ (reference sequence). Here the CDR3 reads CASSTWEGAPAGDGNIQYF.